The 31 T cell receptor beta chains below come from one sample, sequenced in a study of blood T cell repertoires in COVID-19. The data were produced by immunoSEQ multiplex PCR, yet TCRdb's version contains in-frame clones alone and is incomplete. In the table there are roughly 150,000 clones, roughly 86% of which are singletons. Sequencing input: peripheral blood. The source of these receptors is a human donor with acute or convalescent COVID-19. The donor label of this sample is uncertain.

The rearrangement uses TRBV29-1 and TRBJ1-1, with TRBD1 as a possible D gene (6 bases). Germline V gene data show CDR1 as SQVTM and CDR2 as ANQGSEA. The CDR3 sequence is 13 residues long. Trimming cost V 6 bases and J 3 bases, with 14 bases left between them. The CDR3, as DNA: TGCAGCGTGCGACAGGAGGTGGACACTGAAGCTTTCTTT. Amino acid sequence: CSVRQEVDTEAFF.

This chain joins TRBV7-3 and TRBJ1-1; the match to TRBD1 covers 8 bases. CDR1 is SGHTA, CDR2 FQGTGA, per germline. The CDR3 has 15 amino acids. J was trimmed by 3 bases and V by 5 bases; bases with no gene match: 8. CDR3 bases: TGTGCCAGCAGCGTGACAGGGGCCCCCGACACTGAAGCTTTCTTT. The encoded protein is CASSVTGAPDTEAFF. The whole variable domain, filled in from reference TRBV7-3 and TRBJ1-1, reads GAGVSQTPSNKVTEKGKYVELRCDPISGHTALYWYRQSLGQGPEFLIYFQGTGAADDSGLPNDRFFAVRPEGSVSTLKIQRTERGDSAVYLCASSVTGAPDTEAFFGQGTRLTVV.

The chain carries TRBV19 and TRBJ1-3; D not certain. Per the germline V gene, CDR1 is LNHDA and CDR2 is SQIVND (reference sequence). This CDR3 comprises 21 residues. Trimming took off 3 bases at V and 1 base at J, with 28 bases between the two ends. The CDR3 spells CASSILRSGVGGEPSGNTIYF. The CDR3 DNA sequence: TGTGCCAGTAGTATCCTTCGGAGTGGGGTCGGAGGAGAACCTTCTGGAAACACCATATATTTT.

V and J are TRBV2 and TRBJ2-5; D perhaps matches TRBD1 (5 bases). The CDR3 runs to 12 residues. Per germline, CDR1 SNHLY and CDR2 FYNNEI. V shed 4 bases and J shed 7 bases, with 10 bases lying between them. The CDR3 DNA reads as TGTGCCAGCAGTGGGACAACGCCGACCCAGTACTTC. Protein product: CASSGTTPTQYF.

The chain uses TRBV12-5 and TRBJ2-2; tentative D call: TRBD2 (6 bases). CDR1 LGHNT and CDR2 FRNRAP come from the germline V gene. This CDR3 contains 17 residues. The V end was cut by 7 bases, the J end by 0 bases, with 18 bases between. Here the CDR3 reads CASALAPTGANTGELFF. The CDR3 DNA reads as TGTGCTAGTGCCCTGGCCCCTACGGGGGCGAACACCGGGGAGCTGTTTTTT. Complete variable domain (other parts from reference TRBV12-5 and TRBJ2-2): DARVTQTPRHKVTEMGQEVTMRCQPILGHNTVFWYRQTMMQGLELLAYFRNRAPLDDSGMPKDRFSAEMPDATLATLKIQPSEPRDSAVYFCASALAPTGANTGELFFGEGSRLTVL.

The chain recombines TRBV5-6 with TRBJ2-3, with D perhaps matching TRBD1 (6 bases). Per germline, CDR1 SGHDT and CDR2 YYEEEE. CDR3 length: 15 amino acids. V lost 4 bases, J lost 2 bases, and 14 bases lay in between. CDR3 in DNA: TGTGCCAGCAGCCCAGGGACAATTTCCACAGATACGCAGTATTTT. Translating gives CASSPGTISTDTQYF.

The gene calls are TRBV7-2 and TRBJ2-5, with 11 bases identical to TRBD2. The CDR3 spans 15 residues. Germline V gene sequence: CDR1 SGHTA, CDR2 FQGNSA. V shed 4 bases and J 4 bases; nucleotides not matched to a gene: 5. DNA of the CDR3: TGTGCCAGCAGCTCTTTAGCGGGGGGGATAGAGACCCAGTACTTC. This translates into CASSSLAGGIETQYF.

V is TRBV7-6 and J is TRBJ1-1; the match to TRBD1 covers 9 bases. The CDR3 contains 14 residues. Germline V CDR1 and CDR2: SGHVS, FNYEAQ. Trimming took 4 bases from V and 3 from J; bases not matched to a gene: 3. CDR3: CASSSRDRDTEAFF. CDR3 coding DNA: TGTGCCAGCAGCTCCCGGGACAGGGACACTGAAGCTTTCTTT.

The V gene is TRBV5-1, the J gene TRBJ1-1, with D uncertain. This CDR3 is built from 15 residues. Trimming shortened V by 4 bases and J by 2 bases, and 15 bases separated the two germline ends. In germline, CDR1 is SGHRS, CDR2 YFSETQ. CDR3 coding DNA: TGCGCCAGCAGCACGACTACCGGGGTTAACACTGAAGCTTTCTTT. Amino acid sequence: CASSTTTGVNTEAFF.

V is TRBV6-6 and J is TRBJ2-7; TRBD1 agrees at 8 bases. The CDR3 length is 17 residues. The germline gives CDR1 MNHNY, CDR2 SVGAGI (reference sequence). The trim removed 5 bases at V and 0 bases at J, leaving 12 bases unmatched. Written as DNA, the CDR3 is TGTGCCAGCAGTCCCGATTCGGGACAGGTGGGCTCCTACGAGCAGTACTTC. This translates into CASSPDSGQVGSYEQYF.

The chain employs TRBV19 and TRBJ2-3; D not resolved. This CDR3 contains 13 residues. V was clipped by 3 bases and J by 4 bases, with 8 bases between them. From germline, CDR1 is LNHDA and CDR2 SQIVND (reference sequence). Written as DNA, the CDR3 is TGTGCCAGTAGTATCCGCGGATCAGATACGCAGTATTTT. It codes for CASSIRGSDTQYF.

The V and J genes are TRBV6-5 and TRBJ1-2, with a weak D call TRBD1 (6 bases). The CDR3 length is 16 residues. Germline assignment: CDR1 MNHEY and CDR2 SVGAGI. The V end lost 0 bases, the J end lost 3 bases, and 14 bases lay between the germline ends. CDR3 region: CASSYSKGRGYYGYTF. In nucleotides, the CDR3 is TGTGCCAGCAGTTACTCGAAGGGCAGGGGATACTATGGCTACACCTTC.

For the CDR3, the DNA is TGTGCCAGCAGCTTAGGGGCCTTTAATGAAAAACTGTTTTTT. Encoded protein: CASSLGAFNEKLFF. The chain joins TRBV7-2 to TRBJ1-4; no clear D gene. Between the trimmed V and J ends, which lost 1 base and 4 bases, there was a span of 7 bases. The CDR3 totals 14 residues. CDR1 SGHTA and CDR2 FQGNSA come from the germline V gene.

The chain couples TRBV11-2 to TRBJ2-2, with D maybe TRBD1 (5 bases). Per germline, CDR1 SGHAT and CDR2 FQNNGV. Trimming cost V 4 bases and J 4 bases, with 10 bases left between them. The CDR3 has 14 residues. DNA of the CDR3: TGTGCCAGCAGCTCGCAGGGAATCACCGGGGAGCTGTTTTTT. Residues: CASSSQGITGELFF. Variable domain in full (rest from reference TRBV11-2 and TRBJ2-2): EAGVAQSPRYKIIEKRQSVAFWCNPISGHATLYWYQQILGQGPKLLIQFQNNGVVDDSQLPKDRFSAERLKGVDSTLKIQPAKLEDSAVYLCASSSQGITGELFFGEGSRLTVL.

This clone was seen more than once but under ten times. The J gene is TRBJ2-2, the V gene TRBV30; 11 bases agree with TRBD2. Germline assignment: CDR1 GTSNPN and CDR2 SVGIG (reference sequence). This CDR3 is built from 15 residues. V trimming: 4 bases; J trimming: 5 bases; junction bases outside the gene matches: 6. The CDR3 bases are TGTGCCTGGATGGTAGCGGGGGGGCTTACCGGGGAGCTGTTTTTT. It is translated as CAWMVAGGLTGELFF.

The chain joins TRBV7-9 to TRBJ1-1, with 7 positions matching TRBD1. Germline CDR1 and CDR2: SEHNR and FQNEAQ (reference sequence). With 11 bases clipped from V and 0 bases from J, the junction kept 9 bases outside the gene matches. The CDR3 loop spans 14 amino acids. For the CDR3, the DNA is TGTGCCGTGAGTAGGGGGCAGTTGAACACTGAAGCTTTCTTT. This encodes CAVSRGQLNTEAFF. Based on the CDR3 plus reference TRBV7-9 and TRBJ1-1, the full variable domain is DTGVSQNPRHKITKRGQNVTFRCDPISEHNRLYWYRQTLGQGPEFLTYFQNEAQLEKSRLLSDRFSAERPKGSFSTLEIQRTEQGDSAMYLCAVSRGQLNTEAFFGQGTRLTVV.

The rearrangement joins TRBV7-2 to TRBJ2-3, with 8 positions matching TRBD2. The germline gives CDR1 SGHTA, CDR2 FQGNSA. CDR3 length: 15 residues. V shed 4 bases, J shed 6 bases, and the junction held 9 bases outside the gene matches. CDR3 sequence (DNA): TGTGCCAGCAGCTCCCGGGGTAGCGGGGTGGATACGCAGTATTTT. Residues: CASSSRGSGVDTQYF.

This sequence joins TRBV5-1 and TRBJ2-7, with a tentative D call TRBD2 (6 bases). Germline values: CDR1 SGHRS, CDR2 YFSETQ. Trimming stripped 4 bases from V and 4 bases from J, with 18 bases between. The CDR3 runs 15 residues. For the CDR3, the DNA is TGCGCCAGCAGCGAAAACTCGGGACTCAAGTACGAGCAGTACTTC. Amino acid sequence: CASSENSGLKYEQYF.

The chain is built from TRBV7-9 and TRBJ1-2, with 11 bases that match TRBD1. V dropped 5 bases and J dropped 8; count of bases not matched to a gene: 4. Germline loops: CDR1 SEHNR, CDR2 FQNEAQ (reference sequence). The CDR3 is 13 residues long. CDR3 residues: CASSRDRGEGYTF. The DNA of the CDR3 is TGTGCCAGCAGCCGGGACAGGGGGGAGGGCTACACCTTC.

The chain joins TRBV6-1 to TRBJ1-2; D is uncertain. Per the germline V gene, CDR1 is MNHNS and CDR2 is SASEGT. The CDR3 has 17 residues. V dropped 0 bases and J dropped 6 bases, with 20 bases sitting between them. The CDR3 sequence: CASSEAPTVSFENGYTF. The DNA for the CDR3 is TGTGCCAGCAGTGAAGCGCCAACAGTGAGTTTTGAAAATGGCTACACCTTC.

The V and J genes are TRBV2 and TRBJ1-5; D remains unclear. V was clipped by 8 bases and J by 3 bases, with 11 bases between them. The CDR3 has 13 residues. The germline V gene encodes CDR1 SNHLY and CDR2 FYNNEI. DNA of the CDR3: TGTGCCAGCGCCAGTACCCCCAATCAGCCCCAGCATTTT. It is translated as CASASTPNQPQHF.

The chain has TRBV6-5 and TRBJ2-1, with D unresolved. Germline lookup yields CDR1 MNHEY and CDR2 SVGAGI. V was shortened by 2 bases and J by 0 bases, with 8 bases between the two germline ends. The CDR3 extends over 15 amino acids. CDR3 region: CASSYGRSSYNEQFF. The CDR3 DNA reads as TGTGCCAGCAGTTACGGTAGGAGCTCCTACAATGAGCAGTTCTTC.

The V call is TRBV15, the J call TRBJ1-4; D remains unclear. CDR3 length: 16 amino acids. From germline, CDR1 is LNHNV and CDR2 YYDKDF (reference sequence). V lost 0 bases and J lost 5, with 13 bases in between. The CDR3 is CATSRDATARNEKLFF. DNA of the CDR3: TGTGCCACCAGCAGAGATGCCACAGCCCGGAATGAAAAACTGTTTTTT.

This chain uses TRBV3-1 (or the pseudogene TRBV3-2) with TRBJ2-7; 11 bases map to TRBD2. V lost 4 bases and J lost 9; bases outside the gene matches: 2. The CDR3 has 12 amino acids. The germline gives CDR1 LGHDT, CDR2 YNNKEL (reference sequence). The CDR3 DNA sequence: TGTGCCAGCAGCCTCGGACTAGCGGGGCAGTACTTC. Its protein is CASSLGLAGQYF.

This clone has only a few counts. V and J are TRBV11-2 and TRBJ1-1; D is uncertain. Trimming took off 0 bases at V and 4 bases at J, with 12 bases between the two ends. The CDR3 consists of 15 residues. CDR1 and CDR2 from the germline V gene are SGHAT and FQNNGV. CDR3 coding DNA: TGTGCCAGCAGCTTAGAGGTTATCCGAGGCACTGAAGCTTTCTTT. The encoded protein is CASSLEVIRGTEAFF.

The rearrangement links TRBV6-1 to TRBJ1-2; D perhaps matches TRBD1 (6 bases). The CDR3 has 17 amino acids. Germline CDR1 MNHNS, CDR2 SASEGT. Between the trimmed V and J ends, which lost 2 bases and 1 base, there was a span of 17 bases. As DNA, the CDR3 is TGTGCCAGCAGTGAATCTATCCGGGTAGGGGGTAACTATGGCTACACCTTC. It codes for CASSESIRVGGNYGYTF.

This chain joins TRBV30 and TRBJ1-6; 12 positions match TRBD1. The germline V gene encodes CDR1 GTSNPN and CDR2 SVGIG (reference sequence). J lost 10 bases, V lost 2 bases, and 3 bases had no gene match. The CDR3 has 14 amino acids. The CDR3 coding sequence is TGTGCCTGGAGTTCCGGGACAGGGGGCTCACCCCTCCACTTT. This gives the protein CAWSSGTGGSPLHF.

The chain links TRBV29-1 to TRBJ2-1; 8 nucleotides match TRBD2. CDR1 is SQVTM and CDR2 is ANQGSEA in the germline V gene. V lost 3 bases, J lost 6 bases, and 10 bases stayed unmatched. This CDR3 comprises 15 residues. The CDR3 region has the DNA TGCAGCGTTGACAGTCTGGGACTAGAGGGCAATGAGCAGTTCTTC. This translates into CSVDSLGLEGNEQFF.

This chain connects TRBV11-2 to TRBJ1-6; 12 bases are shared with TRBD1. J lost 8 bases, V lost 5 bases, and 4 bases had no gene match. Germline CDR1 and CDR2: SGHAT and FQNNGV. The CDR3 runs 15 residues. CDR3 loop: CASSGGTGGHSPLHF. CDR3 bases: TGTGCCAGCAGCGGCGGGACAGGGGGCCATTCACCCCTCCACTTT.

The chain joins TRBV12-5 to TRBJ1-5; possible D gene TRBD1, 5 bases. CDR3 length: 14 amino acids. Germline V CDR1 and CDR2: LGHNT, FRNRAP. V lost 6 bases to trimming and J lost 0 bases, with 9 bases between them. The CDR3 coding sequence is TGTGCTAGTGGCGCAGGGTATAGCAATCAGCCCCAGCATTTT. It codes for CASGAGYSNQPQHF. Variable domain in full (rest from reference TRBV12-5 and TRBJ1-5): DARVTQTPRHKVTEMGQEVTMRCQPILGHNTVFWYRQTMMQGLELLAYFRNRAPLDDSGMPKDRFSAEMPDATLATLKIQPSEPRDSAVYFCASGAGYSNQPQHFGDGTRLSIL.

This sequence joins TRBV9 and TRBJ1-2; no clear D gene. Germline-derived CDR1 and CDR2 are SGDLS and YYNGEE. V was trimmed by 6 bases and J by 8 bases, leaving 17 bases between them. There are 13 residues in the CDR3. The CDR3 coding sequence is TGTGCCAGCAACAGCCCCGGGGTCGGGGGCTACACCTTC. This translates into CASNSPGVGGYTF.